The 20 T cell receptor beta chains below come from one sample, sequenced in a study of blood T cell repertoires in COVID-19. Produced via immunoSEQ multiplex PCR; TCRdb's table is partial and in-frame only. Of over 60,000 clones listed, about 80% were seen once; the top ten hold under 20%. The specimen sequenced was peripheral blood. The receptors originated from a human donor in a cohort sampled during active COVID-19.

Only one count was recorded for this clone. The chain joins TRBV4-2 to TRBJ2-3; TRBD2 matches at 9 bases. Germline CDR1 is LGHNA and CDR2 is YNFKEQ. This CDR3 comprises 16 residues. With V trimmed by 1 base and J by 10 bases, 12 bases remained unmatched. The CDR3 region is CASSQARGGDLASQYF. DNA for the CDR3: TGTGCCAGCAGCCAAGCGCGGGGGGGCGACCTTGCTTCGCAGTATTTT.

The chain recombines TRBV7-2 with TRBJ2-7; weak D call: TRBD1 (6 bases). This CDR3 region has 13 residues. Trimming pared 5 bases from V and 5 bases from J, leaving 13 bases between. Germline V gene data show CDR1 as SGHTA and CDR2 as FQGNSA. The CDR3 region is CASSPRGSNEQYF. For the CDR3, the DNA is TGTGCCAGCAGCCCCAGGGGCAGCAACGAGCAGTACTTC.

This clone was found once. This chain links TRBV5-1 with TRBJ1-2; no reliable D call. Trimming removed 2 bases at V and 9 bases at J, with 14 bases between. The germline V gene has CDR1 SGHRS and CDR2 YFSETQ. The CDR3 consists of 13 residues. The CDR3, as DNA: TGCGCCAGCAGCTTAATTCAGGAAGGCAGCTACACCTTC. Protein product: CASSLIQEGSYTF.

V and J are TRBV9 and TRBJ1-4; a possible D gene is TRBD1 (5 bases). Trimming left V 0 bases short and J 7 bases short, with 13 bases between. Germline V CDR1 and CDR2: SGDLS, YYNGEE. The CDR3 runs to 15 residues. The CDR3 sequence is CASSVEGFVGEKLFF. CDR3 sequence (DNA): TGTGCCAGCAGCGTAGAGGGGTTTGTTGGTGAAAAACTGTTTTTT.

The chain recombines TRBV30 with TRBJ1-2; 7 nucleotides line up with TRBD1. This CDR3 comprises 16 residues. Germline V lookup: CDR1 GTSNPN, CDR2 SVGIG (reference sequence). V shed 1 base and J 2 bases; nucleotides not matched to a gene: 10. CDR3 coding DNA: TGTGCCTGGAGTGGGGCAGGGGGGAGCCAGAACTATGGCTACACCTTC. Protein product: CAWSGAGGSQNYGYTF.

This clone was counted only a few times. The gene calls are TRBV12-3 or TRBV12-4 and TRBJ1-1; D is possibly TRBD1 (5 bases). This CDR3 has 12 residues. The V gene lost 7 bases and the J gene lost 7 bases, with 13 bases spanning the gap. CDR3 amino acids: CASTPTDGEAFF. CDR3 sequence (DNA): TGTGCCAGCACCCCGACAGACGGTGAAGCTTTCTTT.

The chain joins TRBV6-6 to TRBJ1-1; 7 bases align to TRBD1. Trimming at V came to 5 bases and at J to 1 base, leaving 16 bases not matched to a gene. Germline lookup yields CDR1 MNHNY and CDR2 SVGAGI (reference sequence). The CDR3 has 18 residues. DNA of the CDR3: TGTGCCAGCAGTCTCGGCCCGGGACAGCACTTCGGGAACACTGAAGCTTTCTTT. The encoded protein is CASSLGPGQHFGNTEAFF.

This sequence joins TRBV9 and TRBJ2-7; possible D gene TRBD1, 6 bases. Deletions cut 4 bases from V and 2 bases from J, with 13 bases between. CDR1 is SGDLS, CDR2 YYNGEE, per germline. This CDR3 is 14 amino acids long. CDR3 coding DNA: TGTGCCAGCAGCCCCCGGACAGACCCCTACGAGCAGTACTTC. Translated: CASSPRTDPYEQYF. The full variable domain, rest sourced from reference TRBV9 and TRBJ2-7, is DSGVTQTPKHLITATGQRVTLRCSPRSGDLSVYWYQQSLDQGLQFLIQYYNGEERAKGNILERFSAQQFPDLHSELNLSSLELGDSALYFCASSPRTDPYEQYFGPGTRLTVT.

V gene TRBV9 combines with J gene TRBJ2-7; the D gene is possibly TRBD2 (6 bases). The CDR3 consists of 13 residues. The ends were cut back, 4 bases at V and 6 bases at J, with 14 bases in the middle. Per the germline V gene, CDR1 is SGDLS and CDR2 is YYNGEE. CDR3 loop: CASSSIPGGEQYF. The CDR3, as DNA: TGTGCCAGCAGCTCAATACCCGGGGGCGAGCAGTACTTC.

J is TRBJ1-1 and V is TRBV6-6, with D perhaps TRBD1 (5 bases). V lost 6 bases, J lost 5 bases, and 13 bases lay in between. The CDR3 is 13 amino acids. In germline, CDR1 is MNHNY, CDR2 SVGAGI (reference sequence). CDR3 sequence: CASRITEGTEAFF. For the CDR3, the DNA is TGTGCCAGCAGGATAACGGAGGGGACTGAAGCTTTCTTT.

This clone showed up just a few times. V and J are TRBV7-8 and TRBJ2-7, with 8 bases lining up with TRBD1. The CDR3 runs 13 residues. The junction had 0 bases not matched to a gene; V was cut back by 3 bases and J by 2 bases. The germline gives CDR1 SGHVS, CDR2 FQNEAQ. The CDR3 loop reads CASSLDRAYEQYF. The CDR3 bases are TGTGCCAGCAGCTTGGACAGGGCCTACGAGCAGTACTTC.

In this sample, this clone turned up once. The chain links TRBV4-1 to TRBJ2-7; 7 bases align to TRBD1. CDR3 size: 15 residues. The V gene end was trimmed by 4 bases and the J gene end by 3 bases; junction bases not matched to a gene: 9. CDR1 is MGHRA and CDR2 is YSYEKL in the germline V gene. The DNA of the CDR3 is TGCGCCAGCAGCCTATTCACAGGGGTGAACTACGAGCAGTACTTC. Amino acid sequence: CASSLFTGVNYEQYF.

This chain uses TRBV6-5 with TRBJ1-5; no clear D gene. Germline CDR1 and CDR2: MNHEY and SVGAGI. CDR3 length: 14 residues. V was trimmed by 6 bases and J by 7 bases, leaving 16 bases between them. The CDR3 nucleotides are TGTGCCAGCAGCCCCCGTCCGGGGAACCAGCCCCAGCATTTT. It yields the protein CASSPRPGNQPQHF.

The genes are TRBV30 and TRBJ1-5, with no clear D. The CDR3 contains 13 residues. V lost 1 base, J lost 0 bases, and 4 bases lay in between. Germline loops: CDR1 GTSNPN, CDR2 SVGIG (reference sequence). In DNA, the CDR3 is TGTGCCTGGAGTGCAGATAGCAATCAGCCCCAGCATTTT. Protein sequence: CAWSADSNQPQHF.

This chain links TRBV24-1 with TRBJ1-5; D is undetermined. V lost 9 bases, J lost 0 bases, and 14 bases lay in between. The germline V gene encodes CDR1 KGHDR and CDR2 SFDVKD. The CDR3 sequence is 15 residues long. CDR3 protein: CATPLRCYSNQPQHF. The CDR3 nucleotides are TGTGCCACCCCCCTAAGATGCTATAGCAATCAGCCCCAGCATTTT.

The chain recombines TRBV5-1 with TRBJ2-6; D is possibly TRBD1 (5 bases). The V and J ends lost 4 bases and 4 bases respectively, with 15 bases between them. The CDR3 contains 16 residues. Looked up from germline, CDR1 is SGHRS and CDR2 is YFSETQ. This CDR3 reads CASSQTAGSGANVLTF. In DNA form, the CDR3 reads TGCGCCAGCAGCCAGACAGCCGGGTCGGGGGCCAACGTCCTGACTTTC.

V is TRBV4-3 and J is TRBJ2-2, with a weak D call TRBD1 (6 bases). Per the germline V gene, CDR1 is LGHNA and CDR2 is YSLEER. V was clipped by 2 bases and J by 1 base, with 20 bases between them. The CDR3 loop spans 19 amino acids. The chain's CDR3 is CASSQRAGVLSLNTGELFF. The DNA of the CDR3 is TGCGCCAGCAGCCAAAGGGCAGGGGTCCTATCTTTGAACACCGGGGAGCTGTTTTTT.

This chain connects TRBV9 to TRBJ2-7; TRBD1 might be the D (6 bases). V was cut by 2 bases and J by 4 bases, with 13 bases left in between. This CDR3 comprises 14 residues. CDR1 SGDLS and CDR2 YYNGEE come from the germline V gene. The CDR3 loop is CASSVASQGYEQYF. The CDR3 DNA reads as TGTGCCAGCAGCGTCGCCTCCCAGGGGTACGAGCAGTACTTC.

The chain combines TRBV6-1 with TRBJ2-7; 8 positions agree with TRBD1. The J segment lost 3 bases and the V segment lost 3 bases, leaving 4 bases of the junction unmatched. The CDR3 has 14 residues. Germline V gene lookup returns CDR1 MNHNS and CDR2 SASEGT. The CDR3 DNA follows: TGTGCCAGCAGTGACCGGGACAGGCACTACGAGCAGTACTTC. This gives the protein CASSDRDRHYEQYF.

The chain carries TRBV27 and TRBJ2-3, with 8 bases identical to TRBD1. V was clipped by 3 bases and J by 2 bases; unmatched bases: 7. The CDR3 has 16 residues. Germline-derived CDR1 and CDR2 are MNHEY and SMNVEV (reference sequence). CDR3 nucleotide sequence: TGTGCCAGCAGTTTGTGGACAGGGACAAACACAGATACGCAGTATTTT. It is translated as CASSLWTGTNTDTQYF.